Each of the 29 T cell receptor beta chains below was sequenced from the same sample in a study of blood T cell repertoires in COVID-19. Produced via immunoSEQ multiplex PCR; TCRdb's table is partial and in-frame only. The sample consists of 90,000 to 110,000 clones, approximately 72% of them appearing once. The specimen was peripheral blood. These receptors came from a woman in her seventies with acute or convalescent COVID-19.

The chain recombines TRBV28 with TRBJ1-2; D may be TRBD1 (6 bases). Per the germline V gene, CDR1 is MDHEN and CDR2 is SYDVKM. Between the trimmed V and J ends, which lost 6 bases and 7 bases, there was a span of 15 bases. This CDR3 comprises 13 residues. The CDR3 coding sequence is TGTGCCAGCAGCCCCCCAACAGGGCTTGGCTACACCTTC. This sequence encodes CASSPPTGLGYTF.

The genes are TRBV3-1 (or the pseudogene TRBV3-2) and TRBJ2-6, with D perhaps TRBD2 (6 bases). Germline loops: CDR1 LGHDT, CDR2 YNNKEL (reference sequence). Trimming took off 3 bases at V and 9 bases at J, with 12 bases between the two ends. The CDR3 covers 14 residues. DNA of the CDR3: TGTGCCAGCAGCCACGGGACTCAAAACAACGTCCTGACTTTC. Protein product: CASSHGTQNNVLTF.

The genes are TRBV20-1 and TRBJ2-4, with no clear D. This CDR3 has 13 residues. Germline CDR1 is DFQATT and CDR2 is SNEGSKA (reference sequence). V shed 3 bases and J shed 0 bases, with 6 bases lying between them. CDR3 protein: CSASPLAKNIQYF. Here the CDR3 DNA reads TGCAGTGCTAGTCCCCTAGCCAAAAACATTCAGTACTTC.

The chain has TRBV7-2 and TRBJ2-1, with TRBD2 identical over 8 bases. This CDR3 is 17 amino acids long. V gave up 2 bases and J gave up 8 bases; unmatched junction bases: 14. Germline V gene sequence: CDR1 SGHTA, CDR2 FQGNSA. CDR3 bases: TGTGCCAGCAGCTTAAGTCGCGGGGGGCGATTAGGACATGAGCAGTTCTTC. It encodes CASSLSRGGRLGHEQFF.

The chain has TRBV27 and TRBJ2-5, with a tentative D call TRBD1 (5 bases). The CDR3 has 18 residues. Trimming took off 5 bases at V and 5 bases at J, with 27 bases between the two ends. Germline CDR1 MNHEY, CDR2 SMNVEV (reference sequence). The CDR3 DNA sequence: TGTGCCAGCAGTCGAAAAATTGCCTCGGCAGGTTGGGGCGAGACCCAGTACTTC. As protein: CASSRKIASAGWGETQYF.

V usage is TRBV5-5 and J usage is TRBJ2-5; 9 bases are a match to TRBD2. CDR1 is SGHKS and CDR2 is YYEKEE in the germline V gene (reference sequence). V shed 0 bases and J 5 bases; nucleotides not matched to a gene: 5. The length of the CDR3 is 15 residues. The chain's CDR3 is CASSLVSGGGETQYF. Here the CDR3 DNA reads TGTGCCAGCAGCTTGGTTAGCGGGGGTGGGGAGACCCAGTACTTC.

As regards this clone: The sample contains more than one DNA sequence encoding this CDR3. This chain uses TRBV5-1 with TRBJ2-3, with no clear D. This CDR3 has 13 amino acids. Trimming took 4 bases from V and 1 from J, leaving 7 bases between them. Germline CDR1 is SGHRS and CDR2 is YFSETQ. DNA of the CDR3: TGCGCCAGCAGCCTCGCAGGCACAGATACGCAGTATTTT. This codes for CASSLAGTDTQYF.

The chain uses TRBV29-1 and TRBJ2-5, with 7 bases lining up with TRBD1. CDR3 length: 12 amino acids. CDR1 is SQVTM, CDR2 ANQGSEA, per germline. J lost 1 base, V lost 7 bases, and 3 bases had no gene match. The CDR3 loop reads CSGGTAQETQYF. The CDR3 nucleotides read TGCAGCGGAGGGACAGCCCAAGAGACCCAGTACTTC. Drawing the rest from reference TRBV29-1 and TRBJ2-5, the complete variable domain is SAVISQKPSRDICQRGTSLTIQCQVDSQVTMMFWYRQQPGQSLTLIATANQGSEATYESGFVIDKFPISRPNLTFSTLTVSNMSPEDSSIYLCSGGTAQETQYFGPGTRLLVL.

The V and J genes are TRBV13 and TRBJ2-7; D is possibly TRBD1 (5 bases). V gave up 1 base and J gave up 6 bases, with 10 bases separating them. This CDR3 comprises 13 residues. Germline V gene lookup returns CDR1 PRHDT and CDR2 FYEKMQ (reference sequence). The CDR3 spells CASSLVRGGEQYF. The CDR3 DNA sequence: TGTGCCAGCAGCTTAGTAAGGGGTGGCGAGCAGTACTTC.

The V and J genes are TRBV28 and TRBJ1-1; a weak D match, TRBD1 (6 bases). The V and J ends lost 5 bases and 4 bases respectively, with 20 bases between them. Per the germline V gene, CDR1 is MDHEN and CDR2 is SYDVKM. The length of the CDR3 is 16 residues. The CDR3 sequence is CASSGLGGGSSTEAFF. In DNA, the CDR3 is TGTGCCAGCAGTGGCCTAGGGGGGGGCAGTAGCACTGAAGCTTTCTTT.

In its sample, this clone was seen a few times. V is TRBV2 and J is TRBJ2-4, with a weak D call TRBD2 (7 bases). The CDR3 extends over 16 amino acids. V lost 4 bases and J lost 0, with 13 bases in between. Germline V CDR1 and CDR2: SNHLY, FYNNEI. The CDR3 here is CASSAGGGLAKNIQYF. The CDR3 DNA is TGTGCCAGCAGTGCGGGCGGGGGCTTAGCCAAAAACATTCAGTACTTC.

The CDR3 DNA sequence: TGTGCCAGCAGTTTGAGCGGGGGGGCCGTCCATGAGCAGTTCTTC. Its translation is CASSLSGGAVHEQFF. This chain links TRBV27 with TRBJ2-1; 10 nucleotides match TRBD2. Germline lookup yields CDR1 MNHEY and CDR2 SMNVEV (reference sequence). The CDR3 runs to 15 residues. The V segment lost 3 bases and the J segment 8 bases; nucleotides outside the gene matches: 7.

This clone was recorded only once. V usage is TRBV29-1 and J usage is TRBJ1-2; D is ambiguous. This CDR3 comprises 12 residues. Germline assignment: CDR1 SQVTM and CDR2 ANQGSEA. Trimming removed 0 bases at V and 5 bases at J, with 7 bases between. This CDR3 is CSVEDRGYGYTF. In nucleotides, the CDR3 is TGCAGCGTTGAAGATCGGGGTTATGGCTACACCTTC.

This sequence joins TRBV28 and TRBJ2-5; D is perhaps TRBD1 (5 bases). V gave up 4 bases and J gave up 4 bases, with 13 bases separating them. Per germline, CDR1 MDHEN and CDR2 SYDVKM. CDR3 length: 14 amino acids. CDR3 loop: CASSWGRVRETQYF. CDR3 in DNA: TGTGCCAGCAGTTGGGGCAGGGTGAGAGAGACCCAGTACTTC.

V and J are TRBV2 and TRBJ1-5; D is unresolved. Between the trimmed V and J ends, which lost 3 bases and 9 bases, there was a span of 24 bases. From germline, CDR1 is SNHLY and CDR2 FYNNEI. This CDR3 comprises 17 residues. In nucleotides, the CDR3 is TGTGCCAGCAGTGATCGAGGTGGAGGGTCCTCCCCTGGGCCCCAGCATTTT. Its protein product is CASSDRGGGSSPGPQHF.

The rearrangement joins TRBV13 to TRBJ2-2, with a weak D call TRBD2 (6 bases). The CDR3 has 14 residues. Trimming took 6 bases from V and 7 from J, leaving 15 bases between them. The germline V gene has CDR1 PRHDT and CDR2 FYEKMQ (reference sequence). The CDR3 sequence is CASSPGGTRGELFF. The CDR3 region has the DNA TGTGCCAGCAGTCCTGGCGGGACCCGCGGGGAGCTGTTTTTT. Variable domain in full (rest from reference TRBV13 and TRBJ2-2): AAGVIQSPRHLIKEKRETATLKCYPIPRHDTVYWYQQGPGQDPQFLISFYEKMQSDKGSIPDRFSAQQFSDYHSELNMSSLELGDSALYFCASSPGGTRGELFFGEGSRLTVL.

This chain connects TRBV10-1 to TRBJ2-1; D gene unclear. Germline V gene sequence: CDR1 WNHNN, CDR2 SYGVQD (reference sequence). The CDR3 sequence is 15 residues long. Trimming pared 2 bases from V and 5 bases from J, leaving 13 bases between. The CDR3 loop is CASSERSARDNEQFF. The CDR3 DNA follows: TGCGCCAGCAGTGAGCGAAGCGCTCGTGACAATGAGCAGTTCTTC.

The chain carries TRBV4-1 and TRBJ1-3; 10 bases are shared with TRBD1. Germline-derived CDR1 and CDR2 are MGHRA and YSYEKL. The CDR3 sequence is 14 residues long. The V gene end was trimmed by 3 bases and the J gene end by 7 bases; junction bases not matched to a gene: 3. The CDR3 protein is CASSHLGQGNTIYF. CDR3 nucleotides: TGCGCCAGCAGCCACCTGGGACAGGGGAACACCATATATTTT.

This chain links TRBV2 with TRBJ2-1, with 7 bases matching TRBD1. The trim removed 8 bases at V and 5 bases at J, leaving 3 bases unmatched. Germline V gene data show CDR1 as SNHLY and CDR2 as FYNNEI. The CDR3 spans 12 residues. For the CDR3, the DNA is TGTGCCAGCTCGGGACAGAACAATGAGCAGTTCTTC. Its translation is CASSGQNNEQFF.

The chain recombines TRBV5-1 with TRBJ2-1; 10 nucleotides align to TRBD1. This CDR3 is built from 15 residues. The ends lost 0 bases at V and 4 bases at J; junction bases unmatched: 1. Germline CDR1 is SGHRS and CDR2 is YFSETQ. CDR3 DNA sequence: TGCGCCAGCAGCTTGGAGGGACAGGGGTACAATGAGCAGTTCTTC. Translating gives CASSLEGQGYNEQFF.

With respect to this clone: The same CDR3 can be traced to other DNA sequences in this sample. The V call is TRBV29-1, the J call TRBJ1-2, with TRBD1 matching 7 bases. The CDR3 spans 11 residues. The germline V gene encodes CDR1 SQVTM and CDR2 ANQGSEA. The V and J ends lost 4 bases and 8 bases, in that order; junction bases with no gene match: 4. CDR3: CSVGQGGGYTF. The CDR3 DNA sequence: TGCAGCGTTGGACAGGGCGGGGGCTACACCTTC.

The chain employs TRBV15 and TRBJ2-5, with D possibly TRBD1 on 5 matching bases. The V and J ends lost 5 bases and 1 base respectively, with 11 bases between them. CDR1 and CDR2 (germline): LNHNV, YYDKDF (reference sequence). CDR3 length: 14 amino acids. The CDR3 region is CATSRRQLQETQYF. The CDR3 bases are TGTGCCACCAGCCGGAGACAGCTCCAAGAGACCCAGTACTTC.

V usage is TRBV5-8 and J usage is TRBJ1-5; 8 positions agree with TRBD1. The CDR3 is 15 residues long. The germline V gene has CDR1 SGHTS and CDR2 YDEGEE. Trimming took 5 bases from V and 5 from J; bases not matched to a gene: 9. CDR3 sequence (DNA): TGTGCCAGCAGTTTCTGGACAGGGTCGGATCAGCCCCAGCATTTT. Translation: CASSFWTGSDQPQHF.

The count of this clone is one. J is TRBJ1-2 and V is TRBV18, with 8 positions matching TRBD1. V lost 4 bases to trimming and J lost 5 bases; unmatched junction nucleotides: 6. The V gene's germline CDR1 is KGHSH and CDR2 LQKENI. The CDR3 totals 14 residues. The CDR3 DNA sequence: TGTGCCAGCTCACTAAAACAGGGGGAGTATGGCTACACCTTC. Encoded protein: CASSLKQGEYGYTF.

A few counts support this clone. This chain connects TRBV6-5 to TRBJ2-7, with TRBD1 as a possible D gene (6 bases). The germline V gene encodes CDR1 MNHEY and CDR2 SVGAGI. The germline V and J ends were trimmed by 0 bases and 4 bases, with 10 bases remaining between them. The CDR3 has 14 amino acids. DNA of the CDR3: TGTGCCAGCAGTTACTCGATGACAGGTTACGAGCAGTACTTC. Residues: CASSYSMTGYEQYF.

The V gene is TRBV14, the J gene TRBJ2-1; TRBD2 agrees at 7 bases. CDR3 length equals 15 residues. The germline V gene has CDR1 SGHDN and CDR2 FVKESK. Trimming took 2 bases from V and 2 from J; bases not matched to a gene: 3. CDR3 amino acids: CASSQWGRAYNEQFF. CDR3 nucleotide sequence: TGTGCCAGCAGCCAATGGGGGAGGGCCTACAATGAGCAGTTCTTC.

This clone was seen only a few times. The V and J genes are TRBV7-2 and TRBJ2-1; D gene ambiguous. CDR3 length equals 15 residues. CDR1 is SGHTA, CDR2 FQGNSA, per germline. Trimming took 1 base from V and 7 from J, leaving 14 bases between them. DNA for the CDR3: TGTGCCAGCAGCTTAGGCCCTTTGACATATAATGAGCAGTTCTTC. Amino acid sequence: CASSLGPLTYNEQFF. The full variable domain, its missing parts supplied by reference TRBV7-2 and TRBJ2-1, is GAGVSQSPSNKVTEKGKDVELRCDPISGHTALYWYRQSLGQGLEFLIYFQGNSAPDKSGLPSDRFSAERTGGSVSTLTIQRTQQEDSAVYLCASSLGPLTYNEQFFGPGTRLTVL.

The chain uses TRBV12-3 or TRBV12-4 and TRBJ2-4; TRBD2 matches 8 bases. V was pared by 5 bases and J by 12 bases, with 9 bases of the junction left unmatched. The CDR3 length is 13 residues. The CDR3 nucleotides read TGTGCCAGCAGTCCCGGGACTAGTAAGGCTCAGTACTTC. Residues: CASSPGTSKAQYF.

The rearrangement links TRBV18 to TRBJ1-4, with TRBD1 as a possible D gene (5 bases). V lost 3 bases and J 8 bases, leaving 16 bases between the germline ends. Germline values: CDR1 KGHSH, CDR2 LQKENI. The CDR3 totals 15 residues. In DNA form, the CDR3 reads TGTGCCAGCTCACCTACGGGGCAGGGAGGAGAAAAACTGTTTTTT. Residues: CASSPTGQGGEKLFF.